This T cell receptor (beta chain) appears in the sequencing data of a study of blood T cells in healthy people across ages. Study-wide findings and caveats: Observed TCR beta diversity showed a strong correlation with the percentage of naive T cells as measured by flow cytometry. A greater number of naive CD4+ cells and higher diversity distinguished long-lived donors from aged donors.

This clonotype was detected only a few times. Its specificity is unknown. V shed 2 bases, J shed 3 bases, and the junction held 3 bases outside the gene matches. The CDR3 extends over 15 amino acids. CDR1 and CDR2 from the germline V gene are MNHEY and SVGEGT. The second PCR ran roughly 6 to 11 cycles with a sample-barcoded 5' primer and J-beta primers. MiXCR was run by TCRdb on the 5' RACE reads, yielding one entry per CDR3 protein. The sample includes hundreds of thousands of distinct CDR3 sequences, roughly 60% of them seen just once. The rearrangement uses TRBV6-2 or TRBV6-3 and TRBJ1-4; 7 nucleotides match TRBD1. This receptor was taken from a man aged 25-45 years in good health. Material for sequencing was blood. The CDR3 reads CASSYLGTANEKLFF. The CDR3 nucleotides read TGTGCCAGCAGTTACCTTGGGACAGCTAATGAAAAACTGTTTTTT.